This passage covers 9 T cell receptor beta chains from one sample sequenced in a study of blood T cell repertoires in COVID-19. The method was immunoSEQ multiplex PCR; TCRdb's version includes in-frame clones alone and lacks a portion of them. This sample has about 260,000 clones, with 80% to 90% found just once. Specimen: PBMCs or T cells enriched from blood (not recorded which). These receptors came from a woman aged 25 to 39 with acute COVID-19.

The chain has TRBV7-8 and TRBJ2-2; D possibly corresponds to TRBD1 (5 bases). The CDR3 has 14 amino acids. CDR1 is SGHVS and CDR2 is FQNEAQ in the germline V gene. V shed 9 bases and J shed 1 base, with 12 bases lying between them. The CDR3 DNA reads TGTGCCAGAAAGGACATTGGGAACACCGGGGAGCTGTTTTTT. Amino acid sequence: CARKDIGNTGELFF.

V gene TRBV20-1 combines with J gene TRBJ2-7, with D perhaps matching TRBD2 (6 bases). Between the trimmed V and J ends, which lost 4 bases and 9 bases, there was a span of 13 bases. The CDR3 sequence is 11 residues long. From germline, CDR1 is DFQATT and CDR2 SNEGSKA (reference sequence). CDR3 sequence (DNA): TGCAGTGCTACCACCGGGACTCCGCAGTACTTC. As protein: CSATTGTPQYF.

The chain recombines TRBV7-9 with TRBJ2-1; 10 nucleotides align to TRBD1. Germline-derived CDR1 and CDR2 are SEHNR and FQNEAQ (reference sequence). The CDR3 runs to 13 residues. V was pared by 10 bases and J by 8 bases, with 8 bases of the junction left unmatched. CDR3 in DNA: TGTGCCAACCAGCCGGGACAGGGGTATGAGCAGTTCTTC. It specifies CANQPGQGYEQFF.

The chain is built from TRBV4-2 and TRBJ2-7; possible D gene TRBD1, 5 bases. From germline, CDR1 is LGHNA and CDR2 YNFKEQ. V gave up 4 bases and J gave up 2 bases, with 12 bases separating them. The CDR3 runs to 14 residues. CDR3 residues: CASSPGKGPYEQYF. The CDR3 DNA is TGTGCCAGCAGCCCAGGGAAGGGCCCCTACGAGCAGTACTTC.

DNA for the CDR3: TGTGCCTGGAGTCCCGGGGGGCCTTCTGAAGCTTTCTTT. Translation: CAWSPGGPSEAFF. The chain has TRBV30 and TRBJ1-1; weak D call: TRBD1 (6 bases). The V and J ends lost 2 bases and 6 bases respectively, with 13 bases between them. CDR1 GTSNPN and CDR2 SVGIG come from the germline V gene (reference sequence). The CDR3 has 13 amino acids.

The rearrangement joins TRBV7-3 to TRBJ2-1; no clear D. Germline CDR1 and CDR2: SGHTA and FQGTGA. V shed 5 bases and J shed 9 bases, with 11 bases lying between them. This CDR3 contains 12 residues. Written as DNA, the CDR3 is TGTGCCAGCAGCCAAAATTGGAGTGAGCAGTTCTTC. Translating gives CASSQNWSEQFF.

This sequence joins TRBV28 and TRBJ2-7, with TRBD1 matching 7 bases. Germline CDR1 and CDR2: MDHEN and SYDVKM. The CDR3 is 13 amino acids. Trimming at V came to 6 bases and at J to 5 bases, leaving 7 bases not matched to a gene. This CDR3 is CASRRQGSHEQYF. The CDR3 bases are TGTGCCAGCAGGAGACAGGGTTCCCACGAGCAGTACTTC.

The chain links TRBV28 to TRBJ1-1, with D possibly matching TRBD1 (5 bases). CDR1 and CDR2 (germline): MDHEN, SYDVKM. V dropped 5 bases and J dropped 4 bases, with 17 bases sitting between them. There are 15 residues in the CDR3. CDR3 in amino acids: CASSVHGGRGTEAFF. Written as DNA, the CDR3 is TGTGCCAGCAGTGTACATGGGGGGAGGGGCACTGAAGCTTTCTTT.

The chain carries TRBV5-1 and TRBJ1-4; D may be TRBD1 (6 bases). The CDR3 loop spans 15 amino acids. The V gene's germline CDR1 is SGHRS and CDR2 YFSETQ. The V gene lost 2 bases and the J gene lost 0 bases, with 8 bases spanning the gap. CDR3 DNA: TGCGCCAGCAGCTTACAGGGATCAACTAATGAAAAACTGTTTTTT. It codes for CASSLQGSTNEKLFF. Looking up the rest from reference TRBV5-1 and TRBJ1-4 gives the full variable domain: KAGVTQTPRYLIKTRGQQVTLSCSPISGHRSVSWYQQTPGQGLQFLFEYFSETQRNKGNFPGRFSGRQFSNSRSEMNVSTLELGDSALYLCASSLQGSTNEKLFFGSGTQLSVL.